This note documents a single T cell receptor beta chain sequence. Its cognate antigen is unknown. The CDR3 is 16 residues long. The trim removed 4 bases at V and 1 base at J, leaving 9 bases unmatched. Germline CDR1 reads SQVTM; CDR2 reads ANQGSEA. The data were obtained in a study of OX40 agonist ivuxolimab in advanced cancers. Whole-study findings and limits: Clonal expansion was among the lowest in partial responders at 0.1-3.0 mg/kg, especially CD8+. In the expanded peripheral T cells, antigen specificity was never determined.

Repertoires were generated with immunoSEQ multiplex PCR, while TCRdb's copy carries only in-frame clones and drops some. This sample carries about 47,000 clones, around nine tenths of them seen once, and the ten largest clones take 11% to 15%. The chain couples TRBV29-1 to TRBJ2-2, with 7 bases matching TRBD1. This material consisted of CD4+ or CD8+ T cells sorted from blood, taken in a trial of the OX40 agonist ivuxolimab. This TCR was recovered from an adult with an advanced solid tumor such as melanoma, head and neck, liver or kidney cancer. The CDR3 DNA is TGCAGCGTTGGGCCACCGGGACAGAGGAACACCGGGGAGCTGTTTTTT. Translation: CSVGPPGQRNTGELFF.